This is a list of T cell receptor beta chains from one sample in a study of blood T cell repertoires in COVID-19. Assay: immunoSEQ multiplex PCR; the TCRdb copy retains only in-frame clones and omits some. The sample yields roughly 350,000 clones, around 86% seen once. Sequenced: peripheral blood. These receptors all stem from a woman aged 45-59 years with COVID-19, enrolled during active disease. Each CDR3 is given with its conserved first and last residue.

V	J	CDR3
TRBV7-7	TRBJ2-2	CASSLSNSGELFF
TRBV19	TRBJ2-3	CASSISRGQADTQYF
TRBV11-2	TRBJ2-1	CASSLGEVRPGTLFF
TRBV18	TRBJ2-7	CASSPTTSGSGLEQYF
TRBV10-2	TRBJ1-6	CASSEGVGASNSPLHF
TRBV19	TRBJ2-1	CASSGQSYNEQFF
TRBV2	TRBJ1-6	CASTGQGVNSPLHF
TRBV15	TRBJ2-1	CATSRREGGAGNEQFF
TRBV30	TRBJ1-6	CAWSRLQGAGNSPLHF
TRBV6-5	TRBJ2-2	CASRPSGRVTGELFF
TRBV9	TRBJ2-1	CASSVVLEGKQFF
TRBV19	TRBJ2-6	CASSIFRAGANVLTF
TRBV30	TRBJ1-1	CAWRGVNTEAFF
TRBV6-5	TRBJ2-5	CASRDFQETQYF
TRBV5-1	TRBJ1-3	CASSLASGNTIYF
TRBV7-2	TRBJ2-4	CASSLRQTGTIAKNIQYF
TRBV27	TRBJ2-7	CASSLGGQPYEQYF
TRBV3-1/TRBV3-2	TRBJ2-5	CASSQDNVRVKQETQYF
TRBV19	TRBJ1-2	CASRDRGLGYGYTF
TRBV24-1	TRBJ2-5	CATSDSQGYRETQYF
TRBV28	TRBJ1-5	CASSLDGLNQPQHF
TRBV4-3	TRBJ2-6	CASSQGVASGANVLTF
TRBV2	TRBJ1-2	CASSEGRGSIAYGYTF
TRBV27	TRBJ2-3	CASSLTGGPDTQYF
TRBV7-8	TRBJ1-5	CASSYGTVNQPQHF
TRBV7-9	TRBJ2-1	CASSLPDRGGEQFF
TRBV19	TRBJ2-7	CASSARQGIPYEQYF
TRBV6-5	TRBJ2-7	CASSYSGRVREQYF
TRBV5-1	TRBJ2-1	CASSSGLAGGHRYNEQFF
TRBV10-2	TRBJ2-1	CASGGLAGGREQFF
TRBV2	TRBJ1-2	CAGETGYSYGYTF
TRBV28	TRBJ2-7	CASSVTYEQYF
TRBV7-2	TRBJ2-2	CASSLVAGGLSGELFF
TRBV19	TRBJ2-7	CASDDRGSEQYF
TRBV7-2	TRBJ2-7	CASSLSYSYEQYF
TRBV6-6	TRBJ2-2	CASSTERVGKTGELFF
TRBV6-6	TRBJ2-1	CASSYPGLAHNEQFF
TRBV25-1	TRBJ1-1	CASSELVRDSMNTEAFF
TRBV25-1	TRBJ2-3	CASSALAGGGTDTQYF
TRBV3-1/TRBV3-2	TRBJ1-3	CASSQVQGRSGNTIYF
TRBV6-5	TRBJ2-7	CASSSRTGAYEQYF
TRBV24-1	TRBJ2-3	CATSDMGTSDDTQYF
TRBV6-5	TRBJ2-5	CASSYSPSGSQETQYF
TRBV18	TRBJ1-6	CASSPLQGGESPLHF
TRBV18	TRBJ1-2	CASSPTSPAVYGYTF
TRBV10-3	TRBJ2-1	CAISSTSGRAYNEQFF